The present TCR beta chain was sequenced within a study of cytomegalovirus exposure and HLA in healthy donors. In the case of this clone: Its antigen is not known. The germline gene is not matched at one end of the junction; a read error may be the cause.

Germline V gives CDR1 SGHDT, CDR2 YYEEEE. The CDR3 runs 16 residues. Sequencing was performed with immunoSEQ multiplex PCR; in TCRdb, only in-frame clones are kept and a portion is missing. Seen here are 250,000 to 300,000 clones, about 90% observed once, and the top ten hold under 0.4%. Study-wide findings and caveats: Cytomegalovirus-associated status was assigned to more than 150 TCR beta chains.

Input material: PBMCs. This TCR derives from a woman aged 18 to 35 in good health and CMV-seronegative. V usage is TRBV5-6 and J usage is TRBJ1-1; D is ambiguous. The CDR3 nucleotides are TGTGCCAGCAGGTTGGTATGGGCCGCCTCGAACACTGAAGCTTTCTTT. Amino acids: CASRLVWAASNTEAFF.